A selection of T cell receptor beta chains follows, all from one sample in a study of blood T cell repertoires in COVID-19. Sequenced by immunoSEQ multiplex PCR; TCRdb stores in-frame clones only, minus some. The table has roughly 300,000 clones, roughly 90% seen once; the top ten hold approximately 0.99%. The sample was PBMCs or T cells enriched from blood (not recorded which). Receptor source: a woman under 40 who had recovered from COVID-19. Both conserved end residues are part of each CDR3. D genes are given only for firm matches. Where a row states a size, it is once, few, many or the class of an expanded clone; other rows omit it.

j_gene: TRBJ1-6; abundance: -; d_gene: -; v_gene: TRBV30; CDR3aa: CAWSDSGGRRTPLHF; CDR3nt: TGTGCCTGGAGTGACTCCGGGGGACGGCGAACACCCCTCCACTTT
j_gene: TRBJ1-5; abundance: -; d_gene: -; v_gene: TRBV18; CDR3aa: CASSPSQGQPQHF; CDR3nt: TGTGCCAGCTCACCTTCGCAGGGCCAGCCCCAGCATTTT
j_gene: TRBJ2-5; abundance: -; d_gene: TRBD1; v_gene: TRBV7-9; CDR3aa: CASSLRDSPRAQYF; CDR3nt: TGTGCCAGCAGCTTAAGGGACAGCCCAAGGGCCCAGTACTTC
j_gene: TRBJ1-2; abundance: once; d_gene: TRBD1; v_gene: TRBV9; CDR3aa: CASSSRQGFNYGYTF; CDR3nt: TGTGCCAGCAGCTCACGACAGGGATTCAACTATGGCTACACCTTC
j_gene: TRBJ1-5; abundance: -; d_gene: TRBD1; v_gene: TRBV2; CDR3aa: CASRRQGMAQPQHF; CDR3nt: TGTGCCAGCCGGCGACAGGGTATGGCTCAGCCCCAGCATTTT
j_gene: TRBJ2-1; abundance: -; d_gene: -; v_gene: TRBV9; CDR3aa: CASSVELGWQGSNEQFF; CDR3nt: TGTGCCAGCAGCGTAGAACTTGGGTGGCAGGGAAGTAATGAGCAGTTCTTC
j_gene: TRBJ1-1; abundance: -; d_gene: -; v_gene: TRBV27; CDR3aa: CASRQFGRTEAFF; CDR3nt: TGTGCCAGCAGACAGTTTGGTCGGACTGAAGCTTTCTTT
j_gene: TRBJ2-2; abundance: -; d_gene: -; v_gene: TRBV5-1; CDR3aa: CASSLALGTSGELFF; CDR3nt: TGCGCCAGCAGCTTGGCCTTGGGGACAAGCGGGGAGCTGTTTTTT
j_gene: TRBJ1-2; abundance: -; d_gene: TRBD1; v_gene: TRBV19; CDR3aa: CASSIQGAGYGYTF; CDR3nt: TGTGCCAGTAGTATACAGGGGGCCGGCTATGGCTACACCTTC
j_gene: TRBJ1-2; abundance: -; d_gene: TRBD1; v_gene: TRBV7-2; CDR3aa: CASSIPTGSFGYTF; CDR3nt: TGTGCCAGCAGCATACCGACAGGGTCGTTCGGCTACACCTTC
j_gene: TRBJ2-5; abundance: -; d_gene: -; v_gene: TRBV5-1; CDR3aa: CASSPRAEGETQYF; CDR3nt: TGCGCCAGCAGCCCCCGGGCCGAGGGAGAGACCCAGTACTTC
j_gene: TRBJ2-5; abundance: -; d_gene: -; v_gene: TRBV29-1; CDR3aa: CSVENGQETQYF; CDR3nt: TGCAGCGTTGAGAACGGCCAAGAGACCCAGTACTTC
j_gene: TRBJ1-2; abundance: -; d_gene: TRBD1; v_gene: TRBV5-4; CDR3aa: CASSQLQGVGSGYTF; CDR3nt: TGTGCCAGCAGCCAGTTACAGGGGGTTGGGTCTGGCTACACCTTC
j_gene: TRBJ2-5; abundance: -; d_gene: -; v_gene: TRBV28; CDR3aa: CASTSPHGTQYF; CDR3nt: TGTGCCAGCACCTCTCCGCACGGGACCCAGTACTTC
j_gene: TRBJ1-1; abundance: -; d_gene: -; v_gene: TRBV5-1; CDR3aa: CASSLGIDTEAFF; CDR3nt: TGCGCCAGCAGCTTGGGTATCGACACTGAAGCTTTCTTT
j_gene: TRBJ2-3; abundance: -; d_gene: TRBD2; v_gene: TRBV20-1; CDR3aa: CSASSGVSDTQYF; CDR3nt: TGCAGTGCTAGTAGCGGGGTCTCAGATACGCAGTATTTT
j_gene: TRBJ2-2; abundance: -; d_gene: TRBD1; v_gene: TRBV4-3; CDR3aa: CASSRAGQGTGELFF; CDR3nt: TGCGCCAGCAGCCGGGCGGGACAGGGGACCGGGGAGCTGTTTTTT
j_gene: TRBJ1-5; abundance: -; d_gene: -; v_gene: TRBV6-5; CDR3aa: CASSNYGSSNQPQHF; CDR3nt: TGTGCCAGCAGTAACTACGGTAGTAGCAATCAGCCCCAGCATTTT
j_gene: TRBJ2-1; abundance: -; d_gene: -; v_gene: TRBV4-1; CDR3aa: CASSQDPRQSRNEQFF; CDR3nt: TGCGCCAGCAGCCAAGACCCCCGACAGTCACGGAATGAGCAGTTCTTC
j_gene: TRBJ1-2; abundance: -; d_gene: -; v_gene: TRBV27; CDR3aa: CASSNQINYGYTF; CDR3nt: TGTGCCAGCAGTAACCAGATTAACTATGGCTACACCTTC
j_gene: TRBJ1-2; abundance: once; d_gene: -; v_gene: TRBV3-1/TRBV3-2; CDR3aa: CASGPRPGGGYTF; CDR3nt: TGTGCCAGCGGCCCGAGGCCGGGTGGTGGCTACACCTTC
j_gene: TRBJ2-1; abundance: -; d_gene: -; v_gene: TRBV19; CDR3aa: CASSSQGTYNEQFF; CDR3nt: TGTGCCAGTAGTTCACAGGGCACCTACAATGAGCAGTTCTTC
j_gene: TRBJ1-5; abundance: -; d_gene: -; v_gene: TRBV19; CDR3aa: CASRETGIDQPQHF; CDR3nt: TGTGCCAGTAGAGAGACAGGTATAGATCAGCCCCAGCATTTT
j_gene: TRBJ2-2; abundance: -; d_gene: TRBD1; v_gene: TRBV7-6; CDR3aa: CASSQTGGFGGELFF; CDR3nt: TGTGCCAGCAGCCAGACAGGGGGATTTGGCGGGGAGCTGTTTTTT
j_gene: TRBJ2-5; abundance: -; d_gene: -; v_gene: TRBV3-1/TRBV3-2; CDR3aa: CASSRRRTQQETQYF; CDR3nt: TGTGCCAGCAGCCGAAGGAGGACTCAGCAAGAGACCCAGTACTTC
j_gene: TRBJ2-2; abundance: -; d_gene: TRBD1; v_gene: TRBV19; CDR3aa: CASGQAYTGELFF; CDR3nt: TGTGCCAGTGGACAGGCATACACCGGGGAGCTGTTTTTT
j_gene: TRBJ2-5; abundance: once; d_gene: -; v_gene: TRBV7-9; CDR3aa: CASSLGARVETQYF; CDR3nt: TGTGCCAGCAGCTTAGGAGCCAGGGTAGAGACCCAGTACTTC
j_gene: TRBJ2-2; abundance: -; d_gene: TRBD1; v_gene: TRBV19; CDR3aa: CASSGTVNTGELFF; CDR3nt: TGTGCCAGTTCCGGGACAGTGAACACCGGGGAGCTGTTTTTT
j_gene: TRBJ2-1; abundance: -; d_gene: -; v_gene: TRBV27; CDR3aa: CASGPLGRNEQFF; CDR3nt: TGTGCCAGCGGACCCCTTGGGAGGAATGAGCAGTTCTTC
j_gene: TRBJ1-6; abundance: -; d_gene: -; v_gene: TRBV27; CDR3aa: CASSLLGRDKGTLHF; CDR3nt: TGTGCCAGCAGTTTGCTTGGTCGCGACAAGGGGACCCTCCACTTT
j_gene: TRBJ2-3; abundance: -; d_gene: TRBD2; v_gene: TRBV11-2; CDR3aa: CASSLTPGLIIDTQYF; CDR3nt: TGTGCCAGCAGCTTAACTCCGGGACTAATAATTGATACGCAGTATTTT
j_gene: TRBJ1-2; abundance: -; d_gene: -; v_gene: TRBV7-9; CDR3aa: CASSSMSYGYTF; CDR3nt: TGTGCCAGCAGCAGTATGAGCTATGGCTACACCTTC
j_gene: TRBJ2-7; abundance: -; d_gene: -; v_gene: TRBV4-3; CDR3aa: CASSQEAGGYEQYF; CDR3nt: TGCGCCAGCAGCCAAGAGGCAGGGGGGTACGAGCAGTACTTC
j_gene: TRBJ2-7; abundance: -; d_gene: TRBD1; v_gene: TRBV5-6; CDR3aa: CASSQIQGQQYF; CDR3nt: TGTGCCAGCAGCCAAATACAGGGGCAGCAGTACTTC
j_gene: TRBJ2-1; abundance: -; d_gene: TRBD2; v_gene: TRBV5-1; CDR3aa: CASSRTSGGVDEQFF; CDR3nt: TGCGCCAGCAGCCGTACTAGCGGGGGGGTCGATGAGCAGTTCTTC
j_gene: TRBJ1-1; abundance: -; d_gene: -; v_gene: TRBV9; CDR3aa: CASSPREGDPGDTEAFF; CDR3nt: TGTGCCAGCAGCCCCCGTGAGGGGGATCCCGGGGACACTGAAGCTTTCTTT
j_gene: TRBJ1-2; abundance: few; d_gene: -; v_gene: TRBV9; CDR3aa: CASSVAQGLYGYTF; CDR3nt: TGTGCCAGCAGCGTAGCGCAGGGGTTATATGGCTACACCTTC
j_gene: TRBJ2-7; abundance: -; d_gene: TRBD2; v_gene: TRBV28; CDR3aa: CASSFLTLKSGGKYEQYF; CDR3nt: TGTGCCAGCAGTTTCTTGACCCTTAAATCCGGGGGGAAATACGAGCAGTACTTC
j_gene: TRBJ1-1; abundance: -; d_gene: -; v_gene: TRBV7-8; CDR3aa: CASSLDRGDLKAFF; CDR3nt: TGTGCCAGCAGCTTAGACAGAGGGGACTTGAAAGCTTTCTTT
j_gene: TRBJ1-5; abundance: -; d_gene: -; v_gene: TRBV13; CDR3aa: CASSLGRSNQPQHF; CDR3nt: TGTGCCAGCAGCTTAGGCCGTAGCAATCAGCCCCAGCATTTT
j_gene: TRBJ2-3; abundance: -; d_gene: TRBD2; v_gene: TRBV29-1; CDR3aa: CSVEDPTTSGGPDTQYF; CDR3nt: TGCAGCGTTGAAGATCCGACGACTAGCGGGGGGCCCGATACGCAGTATTTT
j_gene: TRBJ1-1; abundance: -; d_gene: TRBD1; v_gene: TRBV28; CDR3aa: CASSLSGTGIRYTEAFF; CDR3nt: TGTGCCAGCAGTCTCTCCGGGACAGGGATTCGGTACACTGAAGCTTTCTTT